This entry lists 18 T cell receptor beta chains sequenced from one sample in a study of blood T cell repertoires in COVID-19 (TCRdb year 2020). Libraries were constructed by the immunoSEQ multiplex PCR assay. In its TCRdb copy, this immuneACCESS table keeps in-frame sequences only and misses some clones. Where compared with another copy, unresolved V genes explain less than half of these, and the others have no known cause. Here the sample has around 190,000 clones; roughly 78% occur a single time. The biggest ten clones account for approximately 7% of the sample. The sequenced sample consisted of peripheral blood. The receptors come from a man between 65 and 85 years old with active or convalescent COVID-19.

The chain links TRBV20-1 to TRBJ1-1, with D possibly being TRBD1 (6 bases). V was trimmed by 3 bases and J by 3 bases, leaving 11 bases between them. The germline gives CDR1 DFQATT, CDR2 SNEGSKA (reference sequence). This CDR3 has 13 amino acids. The CDR3, as DNA: TGCAGTGCTAGTCGGACAGCCGACACTGAAGCTTTCTTT. As protein: CSASRTADTEAFF.

J is TRBJ2-3 and V is TRBV5-1; the D is unclear. V was trimmed by 0 bases and J by 0 bases, leaving 8 bases between them. Germline V gives CDR1 SGHRS, CDR2 YFSETQ. This CDR3 spans 15 amino acids. The CDR3 DNA reads as TGCGCCAGCAGCTTGGTGTGGGCTAGCACAGATACGCAGTATTTT. Residues: CASSLVWASTDTQYF.

The chain carries TRBV5-1 and TRBJ1-4, with 7 bases aligning to TRBD1. The CDR3 spans 15 residues. The germline gives CDR1 SGHRS, CDR2 YFSETQ. Trimming removed 0 bases from V and 8 bases from J; junction bases left unmatched: 7. CDR3 sequence: CASSLVGQAGEKLFF. CDR3 DNA: TGCGCCAGCAGCTTGGTCGGACAGGCAGGAGAAAAACTGTTTTTT.

The sample holds a few counts of this clone. CDR3 DNA sequence: TGTGCCAGCAGGATCAGGGAAGGCTACACCTTC. The encoded protein is CASRIREGYTF. The V call is TRBV6-6, the J call TRBJ1-2; perhaps TRBD1 as D (5 bases). From germline, CDR1 is MNHNY and CDR2 SVGAGI (reference sequence). There are 11 residues in the CDR3. V was cut by 6 bases and J by 8 bases, with 10 bases left in between.

Concerning this clone itself: A single base separates this from a much larger clone, so it may be a read error. V and J are TRBV7-9 and TRBJ2-7; D possibly corresponds to TRBD1 (6 bases). CDR3 size: 12 residues. Germline values: CDR1 SEHNR, CDR2 FQNEAQ (reference sequence). Trimming shortened V by 5 bases and J by 4 bases, and 9 bases separated the two germline ends. This chain's CDR3 is CASSLQGYEQYF. As DNA, the CDR3 is TGTGCCAGCAGCCTACAGGGATACGAGCAGTACTTC.

This chain connects TRBV29-1 to TRBJ1-5; tentative D call: TRBD1 (5 bases). The germline CDR1 and CDR2 sequences are SQVTM and ANQGSEA. The CDR3 has 13 amino acids. Between the trimmed V and J ends, which lost 6 bases and 7 bases, there was a span of 16 bases. The CDR3 protein is CSVAGTLGQPQHF. CDR3 bases: TGCAGCGTCGCCGGGACTCTTGGCCAGCCCCAGCATTTT.

This clone occurred a few times. The chain combines TRBV5-4 with TRBJ1-2; tentative D call: TRBD1 (5 bases). The germline V and J ends were trimmed by 1 base and 8 bases, with 18 bases remaining between them. The V gene's germline CDR1 is SGHNT and CDR2 YYREEE (reference sequence). This CDR3 region has 15 residues. CDR3 DNA sequence: TGTGCCAGCAGCTTGAGTGGGGCCGCGATATGGGGCTACACCTTC. It is translated as CASSLSGAAIWGYTF.

This clone was recorded a few times. The chain links TRBV28 to TRBJ2-5; 10 nucleotides agree with TRBD1. V was clipped by 3 bases and J by 3 bases; unmatched bases: 4. This CDR3 comprises 15 residues. Germline CDR1 reads MDHEN; CDR2 reads SYDVKM. DNA of the CDR3: TGTGCCAGCAGTTTTTCCGGGACAGGGGAAGAGACCCAGTACTTC. Protein sequence: CASSFSGTGEETQYF.

The genes are TRBV18 and TRBJ1-5; D is ambiguous. The germline V and J ends were trimmed by 8 bases and 2 bases, with 13 bases remaining between them. There are 14 residues in the CDR3. The V gene's germline CDR1 is KGHSH and CDR2 LQKENI. CDR3 loop: CASTTNRGNQPQHF. Written as DNA, the CDR3 is TGTGCCAGCACCACGAATCGGGGCAATCAGCCCCAGCATTTT.

This clone was observed once. This chain uses TRBV27 with TRBJ2-7; the match to TRBD1 covers 9 bases. CDR3 length equals 15 residues. Unmatched junction bases numbered 4, after V lost 3 bases and J lost 1 base. Per germline, CDR1 MNHEY and CDR2 SMNVEV (reference sequence). The CDR3 bases are TGTGCCAGCAGTTTCATAGGACAGGGGTCCTACGAGCAGTACTTC. Its translation: CASSFIGQGSYEQYF.

The sample holds one count of this clone. The chain joins TRBV9 to TRBJ2-1; 13 nucleotides line up with TRBD2. The germline V gene has CDR1 SGDLS and CDR2 YYNGEE. The CDR3 is 16 residues long. V lost 6 bases and J lost 7; bases outside the gene matches: 10. The DNA of the CDR3 is TGTGCCAGCACACCCAGCGGGACTAGCGGGAAAAATGAGCAGTTCTTC. Protein: CASTPSGTSGKNEQFF.

V is TRBV20-1 and J is TRBJ1-2, with unresolved D. Germline V CDR1 and CDR2: DFQATT, SNEGSKA (reference sequence). The length of the CDR3 is 11 residues. Trimming shortened V by 3 bases and J by 12 bases, and 14 bases separated the two germline ends. The CDR3 bases are TGCAGTGCTAGCGGGTCGGCGAGCGACACCTTC. This sequence encodes CSASGSASDTF.

This clone came up once. V gene TRBV5-1 combines with J gene TRBJ2-5; 12 bases are a match to TRBD2. V lost 4 bases to trimming and J lost 1 base; unmatched junction nucleotides: 5. Per germline, CDR1 SGHRS and CDR2 YFSETQ. This CDR3 is built from 16 residues. CDR3 sequence: CASSDPSGGAQETQYF. CDR3 coding DNA: TGCGCCAGCAGCGACCCTAGCGGGGGGGCCCAAGAGACCCAGTACTTC.

The chain employs TRBV2 and TRBJ2-5, with D possibly TRBD2 on 6 matching bases. Trimming removed 3 bases from V and 1 base from J, with 9 bases in between. The CDR3 has 14 amino acids. Per the germline V gene, CDR1 is SNHLY and CDR2 is FYNNEI. The CDR3 nucleotides read TGTGCCAGCAGTGATGGGAGGACCCAAGAGACCCAGTACTTC. Encoded protein: CASSDGRTQETQYF. The whole variable domain, filled in from reference TRBV2 and TRBJ2-5, reads EPEVTQTPSHQVTQMGQEVILRCVPISNHLYFYWYRQILGQKVEFLVSFYNNEISEKSEIFDDQFSVERPDGSNFTLKIRSTKLEDSAMYFCASSDGRTQETQYFGPGTRLLVL.

The genes are TRBV9 and TRBJ2-1; perhaps TRBD2 as D (6 bases). Germline CDR1 and CDR2: SGDLS and YYNGEE. The CDR3 contains 22 residues. The V end lost 1 base, the J end lost 0 bases, and 29 bases lay between the germline ends. CDR3 DNA sequence: TGTGCCAGCAGCGTACGAACTATAAGGAACTGGGGCGGGGAGAGCTCCTACAATGAGCAGTTCTTC. It specifies CASSVRTIRNWGGESSYNEQFF. Using reference TRBV9 and TRBJ2-1 for the parts outside the CDR3, the full variable domain is DSGVTQTPKHLITATGQRVTLRCSPRSGDLSVYWYQQSLDQGLQFLIQYYNGEERAKGNILERFSAQQFPDLHSELNLSSLELGDSALYFCASSVRTIRNWGGESSYNEQFFGPGTRLTVL.

V is TRBV5-4 and J is TRBJ2-5; 11 nucleotides agree with TRBD2. Germline V gene data show CDR1 as SGHNT and CDR2 as YYREEE (reference sequence). The length of the CDR3 is 16 residues. V dropped 3 bases and J dropped 3; count of bases not matched to a gene: 7. The DNA for the CDR3 is TGTGCCAGCAGCTCGAAGAATAGCGGGGGGGAAGAGACCCAGTACTTC. Translation gives CASSSKNSGGEETQYF.

The gene calls are TRBV6-5 and TRBJ2-7, with D possibly matching TRBD1 (5 bases). This CDR3 comprises 13 residues. V was trimmed by 6 bases and J by 2 bases, leaving 11 bases between them. Germline CDR1 and CDR2: MNHEY and SVGAGI. The CDR3 DNA is TGTGCCAGCAGGACACGACAGACCTACGAGCAGTACTTC. It translates to CASRTRQTYEQYF.

As to this clone: One end of the junction does not line up with germline, which may come from a read error. CDR3 coding DNA: TGTGCCAGCAGTTTGGAGGGGGCGACTTTCAACGCCTTC. It yields the protein CASSLEGATFNAF. This chain joins TRBV12-3 or TRBV12-4 and TRBJ1-2; 7 bases fit TRBD1. The CDR3 contains 13 residues.